This T cell receptor (beta chain) came from a study of PD-1 blockade in mismatch repair-deficient tumors. In the study overall: Patients had around 12 mismatch repair-deficient cancer types, all previously treated and progressing.

The CDR3 spans 13 residues. From germline, CDR1 is SGHVS and CDR2 FQNEAQ. V lost 10 bases, J lost 6 bases, and 10 bases stayed unmatched. Some clones are missing from TCRdb's copy, which holds only in-frame ones; the method was immunoSEQ multiplex PCR. The sample has tens of thousands of clones; 65% to 85% are singletons. Study-wide results and limits: After pembrolizumab, tumor-resident clones rose rapidly, then generally contracted before radiologic responses.

Worth noting for this clone: As yet, its antigen is unknown.

Mismatch repair deficiency was confirmed in all patients, by PCR or immunohistochemistry. A few pembrolizumab responders had their TCRs sequenced. This sequence originates from an adult with mismatch repair-deficient cancer. The sequencing used peripheral blood, collected 44 weeks after starting pembrolizumab. V gene TRBV7-8 combines with J gene TRBJ2-7; 9 positions match TRBD2. The CDR3 DNA sequence: TGTGCCACCACTAGGGGTAGCGGGGGCGAGCAGTACTTC. Amino acid sequence: CATTRGSGGEQYF.